The present TCR beta chain was sequenced within a study of Graves' ophthalmopathy and Graves' hyperthyroidism. Across the whole study: Where ophthalmopathy was absent within 18 months of follow-up, hyperthyroidism was stable. Study conclusions and caveats: Among thyroid clonotypes expanded above 0.001 frequency, most also appeared in blood.

Scientists amplified the TCR beta CDR3 regions from RNA transcripts. First-round RT-PCR with HTBI primers preceded a second-round multiplex PCR. Using its own MiXCR run on the multiplex PCR reads, TCRdb lists one record per CDR3 protein. This sample carries 1 million to 1.3 million distinct CDR3 sequences, around a third of them seen once, and the ten largest clones take 11%. The CDR3 loop spans 11 amino acids. V was cut by 2 bases and J by 6 bases, with 8 bases left in between. From germline, CDR1 is DFQATT and CDR2 SNEGSKA (reference sequence). This clonotype was detected many times. Its antigen is still unknown. Among the hyperthyroidism patients, all were newly diagnosed, aged 18 to 65, with under 2 months' duration.

The sample comprised peripheral blood or thyroid tissue (not recorded which). This chain links TRBV20-1 with TRBJ2-7; D not certain. The clonotype comes from an adult man with Graves' hyperthyroidism. CDR3 DNA: TGCAGTGCTAGAACAGCGCTCGAGCAGTACTTC. It encodes CSARTALEQYF.